What follows are 25 T cell receptor beta chains derived from one specimen sequenced in a study of control samples from healthy donors and cancer patients. Libraries were prepared by immunoSEQ multiplex PCR; TCRdb keeps only in-frame clonotypes and omits some of them. The data contain roughly 120,000 clones, less than 95% of them singletons. The specimen sequenced was blood. The receptors stem from a man aged 25-40 years in good health.

The V gene is TRBV24-1, the J gene TRBJ2-7, with 7 bases matching TRBD1. The CDR3 length is 15 residues. In germline, CDR1 is KGHDR, CDR2 SFDVKD. V lost 4 bases and J lost 5; bases outside the gene matches: 10. The CDR3 sequence: CATSELTGSPHEQYF. For the CDR3, the DNA is TGTGCCACCAGTGAGCTGACAGGGAGTCCGCACGAGCAGTACTTC.

This CDR3 is CASSLGASAGGEQYF. Written as DNA, the CDR3 is TGCGCCAGCAGCTTGGGCGCTTCGGCGGGGGGGGAGCAGTACTTC. The rearrangement uses TRBV5-1 and TRBJ2-7, with 9 positions matching TRBD2. The germline V gene encodes CDR1 SGHRS and CDR2 YFSETQ. Trimming at V came to 0 bases and at J to 7 bases, leaving 8 bases not matched to a gene. The CDR3 contains 15 residues.

This CDR3 is CAIRGELAGALGETQYF. CDR3 DNA sequence: TGTGCCATCCGAGGGGAGCTAGCGGGGGCCCTGGGAGAGACCCAGTACTTC. This chain links TRBV10-3 with TRBJ2-5, with 10 bases aligning to TRBD2. The CDR3 consists of 17 residues. Germline CDR1 and CDR2: ENHRY and SYGVKD. V shed 8 bases, J shed 4 bases, and the junction held 16 bases outside the gene matches.

The genes are TRBV6-5 and TRBJ2-1; TRBD2 matches at 9 bases. The germline CDR1 and CDR2 sequences are MNHEY and SVGAGI. J was trimmed by 4 bases and V by 2 bases; bases with no gene match: 0. The CDR3 loop spans 14 amino acids. CDR3 residues: CASSYSGGYNEQFF. The CDR3 DNA reads as TGTGCCAGCAGTTACAGCGGGGGGTACAATGAGCAGTTCTTC.

This sequence joins TRBV19 and TRBJ2-1; TRBD2 matches at 9 bases. V was clipped by 3 bases and J by 4 bases; unmatched bases: 13. The CDR3 extends over 18 amino acids. Per the germline V gene, CDR1 is LNHDA and CDR2 is SQIVND (reference sequence). CDR3 region: CASSIGYLASGAYNEQFF. CDR3 coding DNA: TGTGCCAGTAGTATTGGTTATTTGGCTAGCGGGGCATACAATGAGCAGTTCTTC.

This chain connects TRBV7-9 to TRBJ1-1; D call uncertain. Trimming removed 7 bases at V and 11 bases at J, with 14 bases between. Germline assignment: CDR1 SEHNR and CDR2 FQNEAQ (reference sequence). The CDR3 spans 11 residues. The CDR3 spells CASTQGLRAFF. The CDR3 nucleotides read TGTGCCAGCACCCAAGGCTTACGGGCTTTCTTT.

Only one count was recorded for this clone. The J gene is TRBJ1-6, the V gene TRBV6-2 or TRBV6-3, with a tentative D call TRBD1 (5 bases). This CDR3 has 15 residues. Per the germline V gene, CDR1 is MNHEY and CDR2 is SVGEGT. V gave up 1 base and J gave up 7 bases, with 11 bases separating them. The CDR3 loop reads CASSYFGTENSPLHF. The CDR3 coding sequence is TGTGCCAGCAGTTACTTTGGGACTGAGAATTCACCCCTCCACTTT.

The CDR3, as DNA: TGTGCCAGCAGCGGAGCAGGATCTGGGGCCAACGTCCTGACTTTC. Translating gives CASSGAGSGANVLTF. This sequence joins TRBV9 and TRBJ2-6; no clear D. The germline V gene has CDR1 SGDLS and CDR2 YYNGEE. This CDR3 is built from 15 residues. V shed 3 bases and J shed 1 base, with 8 bases lying between them.

The CDR3 DNA is TGCAGCGTCCGTCTGGGCACTGAAGCTTTCTTT. It specifies CSVRLGTEAFF. The chain uses TRBV29-1 and TRBJ1-1; D gene uncertain. The germline V gene has CDR1 SQVTM and CDR2 ANQGSEA. With 6 bases removed from V and 4 bases from J, the gap between germline ends came to 9 bases. The length of the CDR3 is 11 residues.

The rearrangement uses TRBV3-1 (or the pseudogene TRBV3-2) and TRBJ2-1; 12 nucleotides line up with TRBD2. The length of the CDR3 is 17 residues. J was trimmed by 7 bases and V by 1 base; bases with no gene match: 8. Germline values: CDR1 LGHDT, CDR2 YNNKEL (reference sequence). CDR3 sequence reads: CASSQGGWTSGANEQFF. DNA for the CDR3: TGTGCCAGCAGCCAAGGTGGTTGGACTAGCGGGGCAAATGAGCAGTTCTTC.

The CDR3 DNA sequence: TGTGCCAGCAGTCGCCGGGACAGTGTCACCGGGGAGCTGTTTTTT. It yields the protein CASSRRDSVTGELFF. This chain uses TRBV6-5 with TRBJ2-2; 7 bases fit TRBD1. This CDR3 contains 15 residues. J was trimmed by 4 bases and V by 5 bases; bases with no gene match: 7. Per germline, CDR1 MNHEY and CDR2 SVGAGI.

The chain combines TRBV7-6 with TRBJ2-1; the D is unclear. The CDR3 contains 10 residues. Germline V gene lookup returns CDR1 SGHVS and CDR2 FNYEAQ. Trimming removed 5 bases at V and 6 bases at J, with 2 bases between. CDR3 nucleotide sequence: TGTGCCAGCAGCCCCAATGAGCAGTTCTTC. Protein sequence: CASSPNEQFF.

The chain has TRBV11-2 and TRBJ1-2; D is perhaps TRBD1 (5 bases). This CDR3 is built from 16 residues. Germline V gene data show CDR1 as SGHAT and CDR2 as FQNNGV. The ends were cut back, 1 base at V and 7 bases at J, with 19 bases in the middle. This chain's CDR3 is CASSLVRDGRRVGYTF. The CDR3 region has the DNA TGTGCCAGCAGCTTAGTCCGGGACGGGCGAAGGGTTGGCTACACCTTC.

The V and J genes are TRBV7-2 and TRBJ2-2; D gene uncertain. CDR3 size: 15 residues. Trimming cost V 1 base and J 4 bases, with 10 bases left between them. CDR1 is SGHTA, CDR2 FQGNSA, per germline. The CDR3 DNA is TGTGCCAGCAGCTTAGGTCGCGATGGCACCGGGGAGCTGTTTTTT. This encodes CASSLGRDGTGELFF.

The chain employs TRBV7-2 and TRBJ2-1; 8 bases are a match to TRBD2. The CDR3 contains 15 residues. CDR1 is SGHTA, CDR2 FQGNSA, per germline. V was pared by 3 bases and J by 6 bases, with 7 bases of the junction left unmatched. The CDR3 DNA sequence: TGTGCCAGCAGCTTCGGGGGGGCTAGTTCCAATGAGCAGTTCTTC. Its translation: CASSFGGASSNEQFF.

The chain couples TRBV19 to TRBJ1-5, with D perhaps matching TRBD1 (5 bases). The V and J ends lost 3 bases and 5 bases respectively, with 14 bases between them. Germline assignment: CDR1 LNHDA and CDR2 SQIVND (reference sequence). This CDR3 contains 15 residues. For the CDR3, the DNA is TGTGCCAGTAGTATTGAGGGACCCCGGGATCAGCCCCAGCATTTT. This codes for CASSIEGPRDQPQHF.

This clone was seen just once. The chain joins TRBV19 to TRBJ2-1, with 9 bases aligning to TRBD1. CDR3 length: 18 amino acids. Germline V gives CDR1 LNHDA, CDR2 SQIVND (reference sequence). With 2 bases clipped from V and 1 base from J, the junction kept 9 bases outside the gene matches. The CDR3 region has the DNA TGTGCCAGTAGTATACCATTACAGGGGGCAGGTTCCTACAATGAGCAGTTCTTC. Translated, it gives CASSIPLQGAGSYNEQFF.

This rearrangement joins TRBV24-1 to TRBJ1-5, with 7 bases fitting TRBD1. V lost 6 bases, J lost 7 bases, and 5 bases stayed unmatched. The CDR3 totals 13 residues. In germline, CDR1 is KGHDR, CDR2 SFDVKD. Written as DNA, the CDR3 is TGTGCCACCAGTAGGGGGCTCGGGCAGCCCCAGCATTTT. It codes for CATSRGLGQPQHF.

The chain joins TRBV18 to TRBJ2-2, with D uncertain. Germline V CDR1 and CDR2: KGHSH, LQKENI. The CDR3 runs to 13 residues. The V end was cut by 0 bases, the J end by 7 bases, with 6 bases between. The CDR3 DNA reads as TGTGCCAGCTCACCACCCCTGCGCGGGGAGCTGTTTTTT. Protein product: CASSPPLRGELFF.

The chain couples TRBV5-1 to TRBJ1-1; possibly TRBD1 for D (5 bases). Trimming removed 4 bases from V and 1 base from J, with 14 bases in between. This CDR3 has 15 residues. Germline V gives CDR1 SGHRS, CDR2 YFSETQ. This CDR3 reads CASSVGGGANTEAFF. CDR3 DNA: TGCGCCAGCAGCGTCGGTGGAGGGGCGAACACTGAAGCTTTCTTT.

This chain connects TRBV6-2 or TRBV6-3 to TRBJ2-7; unclear D gene. Per the germline V gene, CDR1 is MNHEY and CDR2 is SVGEGT. The CDR3 runs to 13 residues. Trimming cost V 4 bases and J 3 bases, with 10 bases left between them. CDR3: CASSFEFYYEQYF. The DNA of the CDR3 is TGTGCCAGCAGTTTTGAGTTTTACTACGAGCAGTACTTC.

CDR3 protein: CASSSRPRMNTEAFF. As DNA, the CDR3 is TGTGCCAGCAGCTCAAGACCACGGATGAACACTGAAGCTTTCTTT. The chain links TRBV3-1 (or the pseudogene TRBV3-2) to TRBJ1-1; the D is unclear. The CDR3 contains 15 residues. Between the trimmed V and J ends, which lost 5 bases and 0 bases, there was a span of 13 bases. Germline V gene data show CDR1 as LGHDT and CDR2 as YNNKEL (reference sequence).

The chain links TRBV30 to TRBJ2-7; D call uncertain. CDR3 size: 13 residues. V shed 0 bases and J shed 1 base, with 7 bases lying between them. Looked up from germline, CDR1 is GTSNPN and CDR2 is SVGIG (reference sequence). CDR3 protein: CAWSVGHSYEQYF. CDR3 sequence (DNA): TGTGCCTGGAGTGTAGGGCATTCCTACGAGCAGTACTTC.

The chain is built from TRBV7-9 and TRBJ2-3; possible D gene TRBD2, 6 bases. V was trimmed by 1 base and J by 5 bases, leaving 13 bases between them. Germline assignment: CDR1 SEHNR and CDR2 FQNEAQ (reference sequence). This CDR3 comprises 15 residues. The CDR3 sequence is CASSLGASAGDTQYF. The CDR3 region has the DNA TGTGCCAGCAGCTTAGGAGCTAGCGCGGGAGATACGCAGTATTTT.

V gene TRBV13 combines with J gene TRBJ2-5; the match to TRBD1 covers 7 bases. Germline V gene data show CDR1 as PRHDT and CDR2 as FYEKMQ (reference sequence). There are 15 residues in the CDR3. V dropped 6 bases and J dropped 3; count of bases not matched to a gene: 10. CDR3 residues: CASSHRGFEEETQYF. In DNA form, the CDR3 reads TGTGCCAGCAGTCACAGGGGTTTTGAGGAAGAGACCCAGTACTTC. The full variable domain, rest sourced from reference TRBV13 and TRBJ2-5, is AAGVIQSPRHLIKEKRETATLKCYPIPRHDTVYWYQQGPGQDPQFLISFYEKMQSDKGSIPDRFSAQQFSDYHSELNMSSLELGDSALYFCASSHRGFEEETQYFGPGTRLLVL.